The 20 T cell receptor beta chains reported below all come from one sample, sequenced in a study of long-term antiretroviral therapy in people with HIV. Survey-level immunoSEQ v3.0 assays were run. TCRdb's copy holds only in-frame clones and misses some; the assay was immunoSEQ multiplex PCR. The sample consists of roughly 30,000 clones, about 96% of them appearing once. The sample in question was unsorted PBMCs, obtained about 6.6 years after starting antiretroviral therapy. The receptor source for this set is a young man with HIV.

The genes are TRBV5-6 and TRBJ1-1; no firm D call. The length of the CDR3 is 14 residues. V lost 1 base to trimming and J lost 5 bases, with 12 bases between them. The germline gives CDR1 SGHDT, CDR2 YYEEEE. CDR3 region: CASSLLAGGTEAFF. Here the CDR3 DNA reads TGTGCCAGCAGCTTGCTCGCGGGTGGGACTGAAGCTTTCTTT. Looking up the rest from reference TRBV5-6 and TRBJ1-1 gives the full variable domain: DAGVTQSPTHLIKTRGQQVTLRCSPKSGHDTVSWYQQALGQGPQFIFQYYEEEERQRGNFPDRFSGHQFPNYSSELNVNALLLGDSALYLCASSLLAGGTEAFFGQGTRLTVV.

This chain uses TRBV11-2 with TRBJ2-7; D is perhaps TRBD1 (6 bases). V dropped 4 bases and J dropped 6 bases, with 19 bases sitting between them. The CDR3 length is 15 residues. The germline gives CDR1 SGHAT, CDR2 FQNNGV. This chain's CDR3 is CASSSTDRPEREQYF. CDR3 nucleotides: TGTGCCAGCAGCTCCACGGACAGACCCGAGCGCGAGCAGTACTTC.

The chain carries TRBV6-1 and TRBJ1-4; no reliable D call. The germline V and J ends were trimmed by 4 bases and 0 bases, with 9 bases remaining between them. Germline CDR1 reads MNHNS; CDR2 reads SASEGT. The CDR3 totals 15 residues. CDR3 nucleotides: TGTGCCAGCAGTGCCCTTGGGTCAACTAATGAAAAACTGTTTTTT. Its protein product is CASSALGSTNEKLFF.

V is TRBV7-2 and J is TRBJ2-5; D unclear. Germline CDR1 is SGHTA and CDR2 is FQGNSA. The CDR3 consists of 12 residues. Trimming took off 5 bases at V and 2 bases at J, with 6 bases between the two ends. Here the CDR3 DNA reads TGTGCCAGCAGCCGGCGGCAAGAGACCCAGTACTTC. Its protein product is CASSRRQETQYF.

The chain joins TRBV23-1 to TRBJ1-6, with D possibly being TRBD1 (5 bases). Being an ORF, TRBV23-1 has a function that is uncertain. This CDR3 contains 17 residues. V lost 3 bases, J lost 2 bases, and 14 bases lay in between. CDR3 sequence (DNA): TGCGCCAGCAGTCAGCCCTCAGGGCCGGCCTATAATTCACCCCTCCACTTT. Translation gives CASSQPSGPAYNSPLHF.

The rearrangement links TRBV13 to TRBJ1-2; TRBD1 is a possible D gene (6 bases). CDR3 length equals 12 residues. Germline V gene sequence: CDR1 PRHDT, CDR2 FYEKMQ (reference sequence). V shed 5 bases and J shed 6 bases, with 10 bases lying between them. CDR3 amino acids: CASSTRTDGYTF. DNA for the CDR3: TGTGCCAGCAGCACCCGGACAGATGGCTACACCTTC.

This chain connects TRBV2 to TRBJ1-1; D is unclear. In germline, CDR1 is SNHLY, CDR2 FYNNEI. The V and J ends lost 4 bases and 1 base respectively, with 10 bases between them. The length of the CDR3 is 14 residues. The CDR3 loop reads CASSGSVGNTEAFF. The CDR3 DNA reads TGTGCCAGCAGTGGGTCGGTCGGGAACACTGAAGCTTTCTTT. The whole variable domain, remainder taken from reference TRBV2 and TRBJ1-1, is EPEVTQTPSHQVTQMGQEVILRCVPISNHLYFYWYRQILGQKVEFLVSFYNNEISEKSEIFDDQFSVERPDGSNFTLKIRSTKLEDSAMYFCASSGSVGNTEAFFGQGTRLTVV.

The genes are TRBV12-2 and TRBJ2-7; no DNA check was done on the table's D call, TRBD1. TRBV12-2 is annotated as a pseudogene. This CDR3 has 18 residues. The CDR3 DNA is TGTGCAAGTCAAGCAAAGACAGGGGGCCTTTTAGGCCGCTACGAGCAGTACTTC. It yields the protein CASQAKTGGLLGRYEQYF.

The chain carries TRBV6-4 and TRBJ2-7; D may match TRBD1 or TRBD2 (5 bases each). Trimming stripped 3 bases from V and 2 bases from J, with 17 bases between. This CDR3 contains 16 residues. Germline CDR1 and CDR2: MRHNA and SNTAGT. Here the CDR3 DNA reads TGTGCCAGCAGTGATACTAGGTCAGGGTGCACCTACGAGCAGTACTTC. Translation gives CASSDTRSGCTYEQYF.

The chain combines TRBV30 with TRBJ1-1; no definite D call. V was cut by 1 base and J by 3 bases, with 9 bases left in between. Germline V gene lookup returns CDR1 GTSNPN and CDR2 SVGIG (reference sequence). The CDR3 is made up of 13 amino acids. The CDR3 coding sequence is TGTGCCTGGAGTGCAGGAACGCACACTGAAGCTTTCTTT. Amino acid sequence: CAWSAGTHTEAFF. Full variable domain (missing parts from reference TRBV30 and TRBJ1-1): SQTIHQWPATLVQPVGSPLSLECTVEGTSNPNLYWYRQAAGRGLQLLFYSVGIGQISSEVPQNLSASRPQDRQFILSSKKLLLSDSGFYLCAWSAGTHTEAFFGQGTRLTVV.

The rearrangement joins TRBV9 to TRBJ2-7; 9 bases agree with TRBD2. The CDR3 length is 17 residues. The V and J ends lost 3 bases and 5 bases, in that order; junction bases with no gene match: 15. Germline CDR1 reads SGDLS; CDR2 reads YYNGEE. CDR3 nucleotide sequence: TGTGCCAGCAGCGCCCCAAGTAGAGCGGGAGGTGGGAACGAGCAGTACTTC. It is translated as CASSAPSRAGGGNEQYF.

The gene calls are TRBV19 and TRBJ2-6, with D possibly matching TRBD1 (5 bases). Per germline, CDR1 LNHDA and CDR2 SQIVND (reference sequence). V was clipped by 5 bases and J by 4 bases, with 9 bases between them. CDR3 length: 14 residues. CDR3 bases: TGTGCCAGTAGTCAACAGGCGGGGGCCAACGTCCTGACTTTC. Protein: CASSQQAGANVLTF.

The chain combines TRBV28 with TRBJ1-6; maybe TRBD1 (6 bases). CDR3 length: 14 residues. Germline V lookup: CDR1 MDHEN, CDR2 SYDVKM. With 3 bases removed from V and 10 bases from J, the gap between germline ends came to 13 bases. The CDR3: CASSLTGRGSPLHF. The CDR3 nucleotides are TGTGCCAGCAGTTTGACAGGCCGAGGCTCACCCCTCCACTTT.

The V gene is TRBV5-1, the J gene TRBJ2-4, with 8 bases lining up with TRBD1. The CDR3 is 14 amino acids. Germline CDR1 is SGHRS and CDR2 is YFSETQ. V lost 5 bases and J lost 1; bases outside the gene matches: 2. The CDR3, as DNA: TGCGCCAGCAGTCGACAGGGGGCCAAAAACATTCAGTACTTC. It is translated as CASSRQGAKNIQYF.

This chain links TRBV14 with TRBJ1-1; D ambiguous. Germline lookup yields CDR1 SGHDN and CDR2 FVKESK. V gave up 0 bases and J gave up 12 bases, with 8 bases separating them. The CDR3 is 11 amino acids. CDR3 protein: CASSQEQRTFF. The CDR3 DNA reads TGTGCCAGCAGCCAAGAACAGAGAACTTTCTTT.

This sequence joins TRBV27 and TRBJ1-3, with D perhaps matching TRBD1 (5 bases). Trimming took off 4 bases at V and 4 bases at J, with 11 bases between the two ends. This CDR3 is built from 14 residues. Per germline, CDR1 MNHEY and CDR2 SMNVEV (reference sequence). CDR3 in DNA: TGTGCCAGCAGTTCGGGGGTGTGGGGAAACACCATATATTTT. It specifies CASSSGVWGNTIYF.

The sample holds one count of this clone. The V call is TRBV6-6, the J call TRBJ1-5; no firm D call. From germline, CDR1 is MNHNY and CDR2 SVGAGI (reference sequence). This CDR3 has 16 amino acids. V was pared by 3 bases and J by 0 bases, with 12 bases between. The CDR3 DNA reads TGTGCCAGCAGTTATACGGACTGGAATAGCAATCAGCCCCAGCATTTT. Translation: CASSYTDWNSNQPQHF.

This rearrangement joins TRBV27 to TRBJ1-1; maybe TRBD1 (5 bases). The CDR3 is made up of 14 amino acids. V lost 5 bases to trimming and J lost 4 bases, with 14 bases between them. In germline, CDR1 is MNHEY, CDR2 SMNVEV (reference sequence). Here the CDR3 DNA reads TGTGCCAGCAGTCCGCCGGGGAGGGGCACTGAAGCTTTCTTT. This translates into CASSPPGRGTEAFF.

The CDR3 loop reads CASSHPGTGYGYTF. The CDR3 DNA sequence: TGTGCCAGCAGCCACCCCGGGACAGGATATGGCTACACCTTC. The chain employs TRBV7-9 and TRBJ1-2; 8 positions agree with TRBD1. The CDR3 has 14 amino acids. Germline trimming cut 5 bases from V and 5 bases from J; bases unmatched to any gene: 7. The germline V gene has CDR1 SEHNR and CDR2 FQNEAQ (reference sequence).

The chain carries TRBV28 and TRBJ2-7; 8 positions agree with TRBD2. V lost 3 bases to trimming and J lost 3 bases; unmatched junction nucleotides: 13. This CDR3 comprises 17 residues. From germline, CDR1 is MDHEN and CDR2 SYDVKM. As DNA, the CDR3 is TGTGCCAGCAGTTTTCTCTCCTCTAGGAGCGGGAGCTACGAGCAGTACTTC. Amino acid sequence: CASSFLSSRSGSYEQYF.